These T cell receptor beta chains were read from a single sample in a study of blood T cell repertoires in COVID-19. Sequencing was performed with immunoSEQ multiplex PCR; in TCRdb, only in-frame clones are kept and a portion is missing. The sample lists around 94,000 clones; approximately 80% were seen once. Sequenced material: peripheral blood. These receptors all stem from a human donor in a cohort sampled during active COVID-19. The CDR3 runs from the conserved cysteine through the conserved F or W. The order of the fields is D gene, clone size, J gene, V gene, CDR3 DNA, CDR3 protein. A D gene is named only where the DNA matches it firmly. The size entry is marked missing in some rows and otherwise reads once, few, many or a size class.

NA once TRBJ2-3 TRBV18 TGTGCCAGCTCGCTGAATCGGGATACGCAGTATTTT CASSLNRDTQYF
TRBD2 NA TRBJ2-3 TRBV2 TGTGCCAGCAGTGTAAGCGGGGGGGCCGGAGATACGCAGTATTTT CASSVSGGAGDTQYF
NA NA TRBJ2-7 TRBV6-2/TRBV6-3 TGTGCCAGCAGTCCCCTAGGAGATCGGGAGCGGGAGCAGTACTTC CASSPLGDREREQYF
TRBD1 NA TRBJ2-6 TRBV11-3 TGTGCCAGCAGCTTACTACAGGGGACTGGGGCCAACGTCCTGACTTTC CASSLLQGTGANVLTF
NA NA TRBJ2-1 TRBV4-2 TGTGCCAGCAGCCAAGATGCGGGTTACGGTGAGCAGTTCTTC CASSQDAGYGEQFF
NA NA TRBJ2-1 TRBV3-1/TRBV3-2 TGTGCCAGCAGCGGGATCACAGGGTCAGGTGAGCAGTTCTTC CASSGITGSGEQFF
NA NA TRBJ2-5 TRBV6-2/TRBV6-3 TGTGCCAGCAGTTCAGTAGAGACCCAGTACTTC CASSSVETQYF
NA NA TRBJ2-2 TRBV5-1 TGCGCCAGCAGCCGGGACACGAACACCGGGGAGCTGTTTTTT CASSRDTNTGELFF
NA NA TRBJ2-1 TRBV18 TGTGCCAGCTCACCGGACAGTAATGAGCAGTTCTTC CASSPDSNEQFF
NA NA TRBJ2-2 TRBV28 TGTGCCAGCGGTCAGGGAACCACCGGGGAGCTGTTTTTT CASGQGTTGELFF
NA once TRBJ1-5 TRBV28 TGTGCCAGTTCGGGTGATAGCAATCAGCCCCAGCATTTT CASSGDSNQPQHF
NA NA TRBJ2-3 TRBV6-1 TGTGCCAGCAGTGAGAGGGCAGCCCTCACAGATACGCAGTATTTT CASSERAALTDTQYF
NA NA TRBJ1-3 TRBV10-3 TGTGCCACCTCGACTGCGTCTGGAAACACCATATATTTT CATSTASGNTIYF
NA NA TRBJ2-7 TRBV15 TGTGCCACCAGCCTTGGACTCGAGCAGTACTTC CATSLGLEQYF
NA NA TRBJ1-6 TRBV2 TGTGCCAGCAGGGGTGACAGCACTAATTCACCCCTCCACTTT CASRGDSTNSPLHF
NA few TRBJ1-6 TRBV4-1 TGCGCCAGCAGCCTAATCCCGGGTTCACCCCTCCACTTT CASSLIPGSPLHF
TRBD2 NA TRBJ2-1 TRBV7-3 TGTGCCAGCAGGGTAGGACTAGGTGACTACAATGAGCAGTTCTTC CASRVGLGDYNEQFF
TRBD1 NA TRBJ1-2 TRBV18 TGTGCCAGCTCACCTCGACAGGGCCCAGCTAACTATGGCTACACCTTC CASSPRQGPANYGYTF
TRBD1 NA TRBJ1-6 TRBV5-5 TGTGCCAGCAGCTTTGACAGGGGACCCTATAATTCACCCCTCCACTTT CASSFDRGPYNSPLHF
TRBD2 NA TRBJ2-5 TRBV30 TGTGCCTGGAGTGTAGGACTAGCCGGGCAGACCCAGTACTTC CAWSVGLAGQTQYF
TRBD1 NA TRBJ1-6 TRBV19 TGTGCCAGTAGTACCCAGGACAGGGGCTATAATTCACCCCTCCACTTT CASSTQDRGYNSPLHF
NA NA TRBJ2-1 TRBV28 TGTGCCAGCAGTTTATCTAGCTACAATGAGCAGTTCTTC CASSLSSYNEQFF
NA NA TRBJ2-2 TRBV7-6 TGTGCCAGCAGCTTAGTTTTGGGGGGGCCCTCTTCGAACACCGGGGAGCTGTTTTTT CASSLVLGGPSSNTGELFF
NA NA TRBJ1-1 TRBV5-8 TGTGCCAGCAGCGATTACAACCCGCTTGAAGCTTTCTTT CASSDYNPLEAFF
TRBD2 NA TRBJ2-7 TRBV28 TGTGCCAGCAGGGTGAGCGGGGGGGGCCTTCGAGAGCAGTACTTC CASRVSGGGLREQYF
NA NA TRBJ2-7 TRBV19 TGTGCCAGTAAAACGGACGGAGGTCGAGAGCAGTACTTC CASKTDGGREQYF
TRBD1 NA TRBJ2-4 TRBV4-3 TGCGCCAGCAGCCACTTAGGGACAGGGGAAAACATTCAGTACTTC CASSHLGTGENIQYF
TRBD1 NA TRBJ1-1 TRBV5-6 TGTGCCGGGGGAACAGGGGGCTCTGGTGAAGCTTTCTTT CAGGTGGSGEAFF
NA NA TRBJ2-7 TRBV6-5 TGTGCCAGCATTTCATATAGTGACGAGCAGTACTTC CASISYSDEQYF
TRBD1 NA TRBJ1-2 TRBV3-1/TRBV3-2 TGTGCCAGCAGCCAGGAAGGGGGCAGGTATAACTATGGCTACACCTTC CASSQEGGRYNYGYTF
NA NA TRBJ2-3 TRBV4-1 TGCGCCAGCAGCCAAGAAGGCAGGGCGCACACAGATACGCAGTATTTT CASSQEGRAHTDTQYF
NA NA TRBJ2-5 TRBV24-1 TGTGCCACCAGCTTAGGTCGGGGGGCGTTGCGTGAGACCCAGTACTTC CATSLGRGALRETQYF
NA NA TRBJ2-3 TRBV5-1 TGCGCCAGCAGTCCGGGGTACACAGATACGCAGTATTTT CASSPGYTDTQYF
NA NA TRBJ1-3 TRBV20-1 TGCAGTGCTAGTGTGGACAGCTCTGGAAACACCATATATTTT CSASVDSSGNTIYF
TRBD1 NA TRBJ2-7 TRBV4-2 TGTGCCAGCAGCCGACAGGGGGACCAGGACGAGCAGTACTTC CASSRQGDQDEQYF
NA NA TRBJ2-7 TRBV18 TGTGCCAGCTCACACCCTGATAAGCTGGCCTACGAGCAGTACTTC CASSHPDKLAYEQYF
TRBD1 NA TRBJ1-4 TRBV3-1/TRBV3-2 TGTGCCAGCAGCCAAGAAAGCCTCAGGACCGGGACAGGGTTCGGGGCTAATGAAAAACTGTTTTTT CASSQESLRTGTGFGANEKLFF
NA NA TRBJ2-3 TRBV29-1 TGCAGCGTGGGGGCCAGGCTATGGACAGATACGCAGTATTTT CSVGARLWTDTQYF
NA once TRBJ2-1 TRBV10-3 TGTGCCATCAGTGGGGACGGACAGATCTCCTACAATGAGCAGTTCTTC CAISGDGQISYNEQFF
TRBD2 NA TRBJ2-5 TRBV28 TGTGCCAGCAGTTTAGTCCTTGGCGGGGGAGGTCAAGAGACCCAGTACTTC CASSLVLGGGGQETQYF
NA NA TRBJ2-3 TRBV9 TGTGCCAGCAGCGTAGATCAGGGGTTGAGAGATACGCAGTATTTT CASSVDQGLRDTQYF
TRBD1 NA TRBJ1-5 TRBV4-3 TGCGCCAGCAGCCAAGAGGTGGCAGGGGGACAGCCCCAGCATTTT CASSQEVAGGQPQHF
NA NA TRBJ2-2 TRBV4-3 TGCGCCAGCAGCCGTGACATAGGAAGGAACACCGGGGAGCTGTTTTTT CASSRDIGRNTGELFF
TRBD2 NA TRBJ2-3 TRBV27 TGTGCCAGCAGTACCCGGACTAGCGGGGACACAGATACGCAGTATTTT CASSTRTSGDTDTQYF
TRBD2 NA TRBJ2-7 TRBV7-8 TGTGCCAGCAGTCCAGCGGGGCCCGAGCAGTACTTC CASSPAGPEQYF
NA NA TRBJ2-5 TRBV6-1 TGTGCCAGCAGTGAAGCGGCTAGCCAGGTTAGGGCCCAGTACTTC CASSEAASQVRAQYF
NA NA TRBJ2-1 TRBV19 TGTGCCAGTAGTAGAGAGCCGGGCGGCGGGGAGCAGTTCTTC CASSREPGGGEQFF
NA NA TRBJ2-1 TRBV12-3/TRBV12-4 TGTGCCAGCAGTCAATACAATGAGCAGTTCTTC CASSQYNEQFF
TRBD1 few TRBJ1-6 TRBV5-4 TGTGCCAGCAGCACCCCTCCATGGGACAGGGGGAAATCACCCCTCCACTTT CASSTPPWDRGKSPLHF
NA few TRBJ1-5 TRBV7-9 TGTGCCAGCAGCCAATCCTGGCACCAGGGGCAGCCCCAGCATTTT CASSQSWHQGQPQHF
TRBD1 once TRBJ2-2 TRBV27 TGTGCCAGCAGCACGGGACAGGGGGTCGCCGGGGAGCTGTTTTTT CASSTGQGVAGELFF
NA NA TRBJ1-5 TRBV5-6 TGTGCCAGCAGCTTTGGACAGCCCAATCAGCCCCAGCATTTT CASSFGQPNQPQHF
TRBD1 NA TRBJ2-1 TRBV7-3 TGTGCCAGCAGCGTCCAGGGGGCCTACAATGAGCAGTTCTTC CASSVQGAYNEQFF
NA NA TRBJ2-3 TRBV9 TGTGCCAGCAGCGTACGGCTAGCCCGCACAGATACGCAGTATTTT CASSVRLARTDTQYF
TRBD2 NA TRBJ2-1 TRBV19 TGTGCCAGTAGTAGGGGACTAGCGGGGGGCGACTACAATGAGCAGTTCTTC CASSRGLAGGDYNEQFF
TRBD1 NA TRBJ2-7 TRBV6-2/TRBV6-3 TGTGCCAGCAGTACACAGGGGTACGAGCAGTACTTC CASSTQGYEQYF
TRBD1 NA TRBJ2-7 TRBV3-1/TRBV3-2 TGTGCCAGCAGCCAAGATGGGACAGGGGATTACTACGAGCAGTACTTC CASSQDGTGDYYEQYF
TRBD1 NA TRBJ1-3 TRBV19 TGTGCCAGTAGAATTAGGGGGCCTGGAAACACCATATATTTT CASRIRGPGNTIYF
NA NA TRBJ1-4 TRBV11-3 TGTGCCAGCAGCTGGGAGATGTCGCCTAATGAAAAACTGTTTTTT CASSWEMSPNEKLFF